This TCR beta chain appears in the sequencing data of a study of blood T cells in healthy people across ages. As for this clonotype: Its specificity is not known.

Trimming stripped 3 bases from V and 8 bases from J, with 10 bases between. The CDR3 is 12 amino acids. CDR1 and CDR2 (germline): MGHRA, YSYEKL. Overall study findings and caveats: In long-lived donors, naive CD4+ cell counts and diversity exceeded those of aged donors. Since the PBMCs were unsorted, naive and antigen-experienced cells could not be conclusively compared.

Primers used in a second PCR of about 6 to 11 cycles were a sample-barcoded 5' primer and a J-beta primer mix. Via MiXCR, TCRdb re-called the 5' RACE reads, giving one row per CDR3 protein. The sample holds about 780,000 distinct CDR3 sequences, about 26% seen once. The sample also formed part of further work on T cells of mothers and their children.

The sample consisted of blood. The clonotype was recovered from a boy aged 5-17 years in good health. J is TRBJ1-2 and V is TRBV4-1; D gene ambiguous. The CDR3 DNA reads as TGCGCCAGCAGCCAGACGCAACAGGGCTACACCTTC. Residues: CASSQTQQGYTF.